Listed below are T cell receptor beta chains from one sample, sequenced in a study of blood T cell repertoires in COVID-19. Clones were sequenced by immunoSEQ multiplex PCR, and TCRdb holds only the in-frame ones, with some missing. The data show 140,000 or so clones, 84% seen once. The sequenced material came from peripheral blood. The origin of the receptors is a young man with COVID-19, enrolled during active disease. Both conserved end residues are part of each CDR3. A D gene is named only where the DNA matches it firmly. Rows may omit the clone size; those that give it use once, few, many or a size class.

v_gene: TRBV19; d_gene: TRBD2; abundance: NA; j_gene: TRBJ2-1; len: 17; CDR3nt: TGTGCCAGTAGTATAGATCCTGCGGGAGGATCGAGGAATGAGCAGTTCTTC; CDR3aa: CASSIDPAGGSRNEQFF
v_gene: TRBV27; d_gene: TRBD2; abundance: once; j_gene: TRBJ2-1; len: 20; CDR3nt: TGTGCCAGCAGTTTATCTCCGGGACTAGCACGTCTTAGCTCCTACAATGAGCAGTTCTTC; CDR3aa: CASSLSPGLARLSSYNEQFF
v_gene: TRBV21-1; d_gene: NA; abundance: NA; j_gene: TRBJ2-1; len: 16; CDR3nt: TGTGCCAGCAGCCCCCTAGGGGGAGTCTCCTACAATGAGCAGTTCTTC; CDR3aa: CASSPLGGVSYNEQFF
v_gene: TRBV10-3; d_gene: TRBD1; abundance: NA; j_gene: TRBJ1-4; len: 14; CDR3nt: TGTGCCATCGCTGACGGGACAGGGAATGAAAAACTGTTTTTT; CDR3aa: CAIADGTGNEKLFF
v_gene: TRBV9; d_gene: TRBD2; abundance: NA; j_gene: TRBJ2-1; len: 15; CDR3nt: TGTGCCAGCAGCGAGACACTAGCGGAGTACAATGAGCAGTTCTTC; CDR3aa: CASSETLAEYNEQFF
v_gene: TRBV9; d_gene: NA; abundance: NA; j_gene: TRBJ1-1; len: 16; CDR3nt: TGTGCCAGCAGCGGTCTCGGGACATCGATGAACACTGAAGCTTTCTTT; CDR3aa: CASSGLGTSMNTEAFF
v_gene: TRBV21-1; d_gene: NA; abundance: NA; j_gene: TRBJ1-1; len: 19; CDR3nt: TGTGCCAGCAGCAAAGGACCGCGGGGGGATGTGGGGCGGAACACTGAAGCTTTCTTT; CDR3aa: CASSKGPRGDVGRNTEAFF
v_gene: TRBV28; d_gene: TRBD1; abundance: NA; j_gene: TRBJ1-5; len: 13; CDR3nt: TGTGCCAGCCGGGAGGGGGCCGGTCAACCCCAGCATTTT; CDR3aa: CASREGAGQPQHF
v_gene: TRBV5-8; d_gene: NA; abundance: many; j_gene: TRBJ1-6; len: 13; CDR3nt: TGTGCCAGCAGCTTGACAGGCGGATCACCCCTCCACTTT; CDR3aa: CASSLTGGSPLHF
v_gene: TRBV6-2/TRBV6-3; d_gene: TRBD1; abundance: NA; j_gene: TRBJ1-2; len: 13; CDR3nt: TGTGCCAGCAGTTCCGGGACAGGGGATGGCTACACCTTC; CDR3aa: CASSSGTGDGYTF
v_gene: TRBV7-8; d_gene: NA; abundance: NA; j_gene: TRBJ2-7; len: 13; CDR3nt: TGTGCCAGCAGCCCAACCGGGGGTGCCGAGCAGTACTTC; CDR3aa: CASSPTGGAEQYF
v_gene: TRBV18; d_gene: TRBD1; abundance: once; j_gene: TRBJ2-7; len: 13; CDR3nt: TGTGCCAGCTCCGGACAGGGAATCGGCGAGCAGTACTTC; CDR3aa: CASSGQGIGEQYF
v_gene: TRBV13; d_gene: NA; abundance: NA; j_gene: TRBJ2-5; len: 14; CDR3nt: TGTGCCAGCAGCTCTCCGGGATCCCAAGAGACCCAGTACTTC; CDR3aa: CASSSPGSQETQYF
v_gene: TRBV19; d_gene: TRBD1; abundance: NA; j_gene: TRBJ1-1; len: 17; CDR3nt: TGTGCCAGTAGTCCTCCGGGGACAGGATTATTGAACACTGAAGCTTTCTTT; CDR3aa: CASSPPGTGLLNTEAFF
v_gene: TRBV19; d_gene: NA; abundance: NA; j_gene: TRBJ1-4; len: 12; CDR3nt: TGTGCCAGTGAGGGGGACCGCGGGAAACTGTTTTTT; CDR3aa: CASEGDRGKLFF
v_gene: TRBV24-1; d_gene: TRBD1; abundance: NA; j_gene: TRBJ2-5; len: 17; CDR3nt: TGTGCCACCAGTGATTTGAGCCGGGGACAGGGTGGTGAGACCCAGTACTTC; CDR3aa: CATSDLSRGQGGETQYF
v_gene: TRBV19; d_gene: TRBD1; abundance: NA; j_gene: TRBJ2-7; len: 14; CDR3nt: TGTGCCAGTAAACCGGGACAGGGGTTCTCCGAGCAGTACTTC; CDR3aa: CASKPGQGFSEQYF
v_gene: TRBV28; d_gene: NA; abundance: NA; j_gene: TRBJ1-2; len: 14; CDR3nt: TGTGCCAGCAGGCCCGCGGGGAGGGTATATGGCTACACCTTC; CDR3aa: CASRPAGRVYGYTF
v_gene: TRBV28; d_gene: TRBD1; abundance: NA; j_gene: TRBJ1-3; len: 12; CDR3nt: TGTGCCAGCAGTGGAGACAGGGAGACCATATATTTT; CDR3aa: CASSGDRETIYF
v_gene: TRBV28; d_gene: TRBD2; abundance: NA; j_gene: TRBJ2-3; len: 14; CDR3nt: TGTGCCAGCTGGACTAGCGGGAGGGAAGATACGCAGTATTTT; CDR3aa: CASWTSGREDTQYF
v_gene: TRBV10-3; d_gene: NA; abundance: NA; j_gene: TRBJ1-5; len: 14; CDR3nt: TGTGCCATCAGTGACGCGAAGAGCAATCAGCCCCAGCATTTT; CDR3aa: CAISDAKSNQPQHF
v_gene: TRBV7-2; d_gene: NA; abundance: NA; j_gene: TRBJ2-2; len: 16; CDR3nt: TGTGCCAGCAGCGGTAGGGGAGGCGCGAACACCGGGGAGCTGTTTTTT; CDR3aa: CASSGRGGANTGELFF
v_gene: TRBV24-1; d_gene: TRBD1; abundance: NA; j_gene: TRBJ1-2; len: 14; CDR3nt: TGTGCCACCAGTGATCCGGGACAGGGCTATGGCTACACCTTC; CDR3aa: CATSDPGQGYGYTF
v_gene: TRBV19; d_gene: NA; abundance: NA; j_gene: TRBJ1-5; len: 15; CDR3nt: TGTGCCAGTAGTATAGAACAGGATAGCAATCAGCCCCAGCATTTT; CDR3aa: CASSIEQDSNQPQHF
v_gene: TRBV2; d_gene: NA; abundance: NA; j_gene: TRBJ2-5; len: 9; CDR3nt: TGTGCCACCGGGGAGACCCAGTACTTC; CDR3aa: CATGETQYF
v_gene: TRBV7-6; d_gene: NA; abundance: NA; j_gene: TRBJ2-3; len: 14; CDR3nt: TGTGCCAGCAGCCCGTTCGGGGGACCAGATACGCAGTATTTT; CDR3aa: CASSPFGGPDTQYF
v_gene: TRBV6-5; d_gene: NA; abundance: NA; j_gene: TRBJ1-5; len: 15; CDR3nt: TGTGCCAGCGGCCCAACAGGGCACGGCAATCAGCCCCAGCATTTT; CDR3aa: CASGPTGHGNQPQHF
v_gene: TRBV7-2; d_gene: TRBD1; abundance: NA; j_gene: TRBJ2-5; len: 16; CDR3nt: TGTGCCAGCAGCTTGGGTAACAGGGGTGGGCAAGAGACCCAGTACTTC; CDR3aa: CASSLGNRGGQETQYF
v_gene: TRBV7-3; d_gene: TRBD2; abundance: NA; j_gene: TRBJ2-1; len: 15; CDR3nt: TGTGCCAGCACCCCGACTAGCGGGATCGAGAATGAGCAGTTCTTC; CDR3aa: CASTPTSGIENEQFF
v_gene: TRBV6-2/TRBV6-3; d_gene: TRBD1; abundance: NA; j_gene: TRBJ1-6; len: 14; CDR3nt: TGTGCCAGCAGTTCGACAGGGGGGCGATCACCCCTCCACTTT; CDR3aa: CASSSTGGRSPLHF
v_gene: TRBV30; d_gene: NA; abundance: NA; j_gene: TRBJ1-2; len: 12; CDR3nt: TGTGCACTGGAGGAGGGAGGCTATGGCTACACCTTC; CDR3aa: CALEEGGYGYTF
v_gene: TRBV7-9; d_gene: NA; abundance: NA; j_gene: TRBJ1-1; len: 14; CDR3nt: TGTGCCAGCAGCTTACAGGGCGGGGCCACTGAAGCTTTCTTT; CDR3aa: CASSLQGGATEAFF
v_gene: TRBV6-5; d_gene: TRBD1; abundance: NA; j_gene: TRBJ1-1; len: 15; CDR3nt: TGTGCCAGCAGCAAAGACAGGGGGCGTCACACTGAAGCTTTCTTT; CDR3aa: CASSKDRGRHTEAFF
v_gene: TRBV5-4; d_gene: NA; abundance: few; j_gene: TRBJ1-6; len: 17; CDR3nt: TGTGCCAGCAGCTTGGCGGGTACTAGCTCCTATAATTCACCCCTCCACTTT; CDR3aa: CASSLAGTSSYNSPLHF
v_gene: TRBV7-3; d_gene: NA; abundance: NA; j_gene: TRBJ2-1; len: 13; CDR3nt: TGTGCCAGCAGCCCCCGGTTTAGCAATGAGCAGTTCTTC; CDR3aa: CASSPRFSNEQFF
v_gene: TRBV10-2; d_gene: TRBD2; abundance: NA; j_gene: TRBJ2-1; len: 13; CDR3nt: TGCGTCACAGCCGGGACTAGAAACAATGAGCAGTTCTTC; CDR3aa: CVTAGTRNNEQFF
v_gene: TRBV28; d_gene: TRBD1; abundance: once; j_gene: TRBJ1-4; len: 12; CDR3nt: TGTGCCAGCTGTACAGGGGGCGAAAAACTGTTTTTT; CDR3aa: CASCTGGEKLFF
v_gene: TRBV5-8; d_gene: NA; abundance: NA; j_gene: TRBJ2-1; len: 14; CDR3nt: TGTGCCAGCAGCTTAGGACAGAGTGACAATGAGCAGTTCTTC; CDR3aa: CASSLGQSDNEQFF
v_gene: TRBV28; d_gene: TRBD2; abundance: NA; j_gene: TRBJ2-7; len: 15; CDR3nt: TGTGCCAGCAGCGACACAGGCCGGGAGAGCGGGGGGCAGTACTTC; CDR3aa: CASSDTGRESGGQYF
v_gene: TRBV7-3; d_gene: TRBD2; abundance: NA; j_gene: TRBJ2-3; len: 14; CDR3nt: TGTGCCAGCAGCTTAGATAGCGGGAGTGATACGCAGTATTTT; CDR3aa: CASSLDSGSDTQYF
v_gene: TRBV29-1; d_gene: TRBD1; abundance: NA; j_gene: TRBJ2-3; len: 13; CDR3nt: TGCAGCGCCCGACAGGGTGTGACAGATACGCAGTATTTT; CDR3aa: CSARQGVTDTQYF
v_gene: TRBV19; d_gene: NA; abundance: NA; j_gene: TRBJ1-5; len: 14; CDR3nt: TGTGCCAGTAATCCTGACGGGGGAGGGCAGCCCCAGCATTTT; CDR3aa: CASNPDGGGQPQHF
v_gene: TRBV4-2; d_gene: TRBD2; abundance: NA; j_gene: TRBJ2-1; len: 13; CDR3nt: TGTGCCAGCAGCCAATCTAGCGGGGAGGGGCAGTTCTTC; CDR3aa: CASSQSSGEGQFF
v_gene: TRBV30; d_gene: NA; abundance: NA; j_gene: TRBJ2-2; len: 16; CDR3nt: TGTGCCTGGAGCGGCTCCGGCAGGGGGAACACCGGGGAGCTGTTTTTT; CDR3aa: CAWSGSGRGNTGELFF
v_gene: TRBV10-1; d_gene: TRBD2; abundance: NA; j_gene: TRBJ2-1; len: 12; CDR3nt: TGCGCCAGCTCGGGGGGGCTCGGGGAGCAGTTCTTC; CDR3aa: CASSGGLGEQFF
v_gene: TRBV28; d_gene: TRBD2; abundance: NA; j_gene: TRBJ2-2; len: 15; CDR3nt: TGTGCCAGCAGTTTACTAGCGGGAAAGAGCGGGGAGCTGTTTTTT; CDR3aa: CASSLLAGKSGELFF
v_gene: TRBV24-1; d_gene: NA; abundance: NA; j_gene: TRBJ1-1; len: 14; CDR3nt: TGTGCCACCAGCGACACGGGAAGGAGCACTGAAGCTTTCTTT; CDR3aa: CATSDTGRSTEAFF
v_gene: TRBV15; d_gene: NA; abundance: NA; j_gene: TRBJ1-3; len: 15; CDR3nt: TGTGCCACCAGCAGAGATGCGGCGGAGAGGAACACCATATATTTT; CDR3aa: CATSRDAAERNTIYF
v_gene: TRBV3-1/TRBV3-2; d_gene: NA; abundance: NA; j_gene: TRBJ1-1; len: 15; CDR3nt: TGTGCCAGCAGCCAAGATCTACTGGCGGGGAGAGGAGCTTTCTTT; CDR3aa: CASSQDLLAGRGAFF
v_gene: TRBV28; d_gene: TRBD1; abundance: NA; j_gene: TRBJ2-5; len: 12; CDR3nt: TGTGCCACGGACAGGGGAGGGGAGACCCAGTACTTC; CDR3aa: CATDRGGETQYF
v_gene: TRBV6-2/TRBV6-3; d_gene: TRBD2; abundance: NA; j_gene: TRBJ2-3; len: 13; CDR3nt: TGTGCCAGCAGTGCCGGACTAGCGGATACGCAGTATTTT; CDR3aa: CASSAGLADTQYF
v_gene: TRBV27; d_gene: TRBD2; abundance: NA; j_gene: TRBJ2-7; len: 15; CDR3nt: TGTGCCAGCAGTTTATCCCTAGCGGGAATGGGCGAGCAGTACTTC; CDR3aa: CASSLSLAGMGEQYF
v_gene: TRBV9; d_gene: TRBD1; abundance: NA; j_gene: TRBJ2-1; len: 15; CDR3nt: TGTGCCAGCAGCGTAGGGGGACAGGGTGGTAATGAGCAGTTCTTC; CDR3aa: CASSVGGQGGNEQFF
v_gene: TRBV20-1; d_gene: NA; abundance: NA; j_gene: TRBJ1-5; len: 11; CDR3nt: TGCAGTGCTAGTAGTGGCCAGCCCCAGCATTTT; CDR3aa: CSASSGQPQHF
v_gene: TRBV5-6; d_gene: NA; abundance: NA; j_gene: TRBJ1-2; len: 15; CDR3nt: TGTGCCAGCAGCTTGGGGGCAGGGATGGTCTATGGCTACACCTTC; CDR3aa: CASSLGAGMVYGYTF
v_gene: TRBV6-5; d_gene: NA; abundance: NA; j_gene: TRBJ1-1; len: 13; CDR3nt: TGTGCCACCCGAAAACGGGGGAACACTGAAGCTTTCTTT; CDR3aa: CATRKRGNTEAFF